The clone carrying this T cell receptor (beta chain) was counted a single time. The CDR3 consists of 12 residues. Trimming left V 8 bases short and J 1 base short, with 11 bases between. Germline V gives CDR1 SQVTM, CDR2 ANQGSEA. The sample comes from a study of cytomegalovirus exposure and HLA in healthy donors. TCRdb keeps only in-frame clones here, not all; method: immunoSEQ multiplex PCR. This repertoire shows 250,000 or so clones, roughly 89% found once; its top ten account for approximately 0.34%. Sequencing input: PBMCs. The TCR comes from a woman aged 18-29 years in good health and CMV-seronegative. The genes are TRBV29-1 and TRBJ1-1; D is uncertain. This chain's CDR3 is CSIASRNTEAFF. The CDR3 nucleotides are TGCAGCATCGCGTCGAGGAACACTGAAGCTTTCTTT. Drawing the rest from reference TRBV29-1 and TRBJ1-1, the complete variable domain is SAVISQKPSRDICQRGTSLTIQCQVDSQVTMMFWYRQQPGQSLTLIATANQGSEATYESGFVIDKFPISRPNLTFSTLTVSNMSPEDSSIYLCSIASRNTEAFFGQGTRLTVV.